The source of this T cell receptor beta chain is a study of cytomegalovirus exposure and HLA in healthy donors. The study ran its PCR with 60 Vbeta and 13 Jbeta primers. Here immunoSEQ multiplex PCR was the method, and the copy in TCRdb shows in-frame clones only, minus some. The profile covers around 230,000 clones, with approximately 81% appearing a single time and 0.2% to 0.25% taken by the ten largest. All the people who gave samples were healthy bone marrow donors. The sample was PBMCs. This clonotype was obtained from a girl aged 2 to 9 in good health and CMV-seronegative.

CDR3 bases: TGTGCCAGCAGGGGGGGGGTCAACTACGAGCAGTACTTC. Amino acid sequence: CASRGGVNYEQYF. This chain links TRBV6-1 with TRBJ2-7, with 7 nucleotides matching TRBD2. V was clipped by 6 bases and J by 3 bases; unmatched bases: 5. CDR3 size: 13 residues. CDR1 is MNHNS and CDR2 is SASEGT in the germline V gene.